This T cell receptor beta chain was sequenced during a study of shared clonotypes between healthy human individuals. Study-wide results and caveats: Around 5% was the fraction of naive CD4 clonotypes found shared across a few donors. Non-shared clonotypes were found to have lower generation probabilities than the clonotypes that were shared by all four of the sorted-subset donors.

Remarks on this clone: Its antigen is unknown.

The CDR3 extends over 15 amino acids. Trimming stripped 6 bases from V and 2 bases from J, with 14 bases between. Germline CDR1 and CDR2: LNHDA and SQIVND (reference sequence). HIV-negative, healthy adults without recent acute infections or vaccinations were the donors. Donors comprised only Caucasian adults living in Nashville, Tennessee. The repertoire was sequenced with immunoSEQ multiplex PCR; TCRdb's copy has only in-frame clones and lacks some. The table records under 1,100,000 clones, approximately 80% of them present only once. This TCR was sampled from a man younger than 30 in good health. Some clones in this sample may be carry-over from other donors' samples. V usage is TRBV19 and J usage is TRBJ1-5; D is uncertain. Input material: memory CD4+ T cells from PBMCs. Subset reported: CD45RA-negative fraction. CDR3 bases: TGTGCCAGTAGACCAGGAACCCTGGGCAATCAGCCCCAGCATTTT. It is translated as CASRPGTLGNQPQHF.